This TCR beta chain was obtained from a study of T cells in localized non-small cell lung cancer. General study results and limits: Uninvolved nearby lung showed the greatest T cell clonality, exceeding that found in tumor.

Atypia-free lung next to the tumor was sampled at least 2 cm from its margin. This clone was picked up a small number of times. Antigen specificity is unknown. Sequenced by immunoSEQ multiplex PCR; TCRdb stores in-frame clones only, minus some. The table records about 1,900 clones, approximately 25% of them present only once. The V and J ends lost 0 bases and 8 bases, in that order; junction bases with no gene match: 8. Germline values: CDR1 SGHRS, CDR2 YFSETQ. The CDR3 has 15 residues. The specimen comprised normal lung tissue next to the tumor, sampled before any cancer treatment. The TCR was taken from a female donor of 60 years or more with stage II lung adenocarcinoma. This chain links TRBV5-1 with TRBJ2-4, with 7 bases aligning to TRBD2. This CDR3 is CASSLERDYGHIQYF. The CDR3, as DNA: TGCGCCAGCAGCTTGGAACGGGACTACGGCCACATTCAGTACTTC.